This entry lists 23 T cell receptor gamma chains sequenced from one sample in a study of intestinal T cells in coeliac disease (dated by TCRdb to about 2020). Genomic DNA was extracted with the QIAamp DNA FFPE tissue kit from ten 5-um FFPE scrolls per case. The protocol used for the library was multiplex PCR. Sequencing took place on an Ion Torrent PGM. TRG repertoires were amplified from about 200 ng of biopsy DNA with the LymphoTrack kit, in which Illumina adapters are carried by the primers. In TCRdb, clones were called once more from the public reads by CATT, and rows of identical DNA were later combined. The sample profile shows about 730 gamma-chain clones; around 46% of them were found once. Of the sample, roughly a fifth is held by the ten largest clones. Sequencing was carried out using a duodenal biopsy. The receptors stem from a human donor with celiac disease.

Within the sample, this clone is hyperexpanded. This chain links TRGV2 with TRGJ1 or TRGJ2. Germline lookup yields CDR1 EGSNGY and CDR2 YDSYNSKV. V gave up 1 base and J gave up 9 bases; unmatched junction bases: 6. This CDR3 is built from 12 residues. CDR3 in amino acids: CATWDGVSKKLF. CDR3 DNA sequence: TGTGCCACCTGGGACGGTGTCTCTAAGAAACTCTTT.

In regard to this clone: The TCRdb protein comes from a much larger clone and disagrees with this DNA's translation at residue 6, likely due to a read error; the protein given here is derived from the DNA. V is TRGV3 and J is TRGJ1 or TRGJ2. This CDR3 has 11 amino acids. V was clipped by 0 bases and J by 11 bases; unmatched bases: 4. CDR1 is VTNTFY and CDR2 is YDVSTARD in the germline V gene (reference sequence). The CDR3 DNA sequence: TGTGCCACCTGGGACAGGCCGGAGAAACTCTTT. Translating gives CATWDRPEKLF.

This clone was counted a few times. For this DNA, TCRdb reports the protein of a much larger clone, which diverges at residue 4, most likely from a read error; the protein presented here is translated directly from the DNA. V is TRGV9 and J is TRGJ1 or TRGJ2. Germline V CDR1 and CDR2: GITISATS, ISYDGTV (reference sequence). This CDR3 has 12 amino acids. The ends lost 9 bases at V and 0 bases at J; junction bases unmatched: 5. The CDR3 here is CALRMNYYKKLF. The CDR3 coding sequence is TGTGCCTTGCGGATGAATTATTATAAGAAACTCTTT.

This clone was seen only a few times. The V and J genes are TRGV8 and TRGJ1 or TRGJ2. The CDR3 extends over 9 amino acids. V lost 7 bases and J lost 9; bases outside the gene matches: 3. The germline V gene encodes CDR1 VENAVY and CDR2 YDSYNSRV. The CDR3 DNA sequence: TGTGCCACCTGCTTTAAGAAACTCTTT. Translation: CATCFKKLF.

By its share, this clone is large (0.1 to 1%). J is TRGJ1 or TRGJ2 and V is TRGV9. J gave up 7 bases and V 0 bases, and 3 bases lay outside the gene matches. The length of the CDR3 is 12 residues. Per the germline V gene, CDR1 is GITISATS and CDR2 is ISYDGTV (reference sequence). The CDR3 loop is CALWEVRYKKLF. The CDR3 DNA is TGTGCCTTGTGGGAGGTGCGATATAAGAAACTCTTT.

This clone was recorded a few times. This sequence joins TRGV9 and TRGJ1 or TRGJ2. The CDR3 loop spans 13 amino acids. Germline V lookup: CDR1 GITISATS, CDR2 ISYDGTV (reference sequence). The J segment lost 4 bases and the V segment lost 5 bases, leaving 8 bases of the junction unmatched. The CDR3 reads CALWGGGYYKKLF. In nucleotides, the CDR3 is TGTGCCTTGTGGGGAGGTGGCTATTATAAGAAACTCTTT.

This clone is judged large. The rearrangement uses TRGV8 and TRGJP1. Trimming at V came to 0 bases and at J to 3 bases, leaving 4 bases not matched to a gene. The CDR3 length is 15 residues. Germline loops: CDR1 VENAVY, CDR2 YDSYNSRV. This chain's CDR3 is CATWDRRSTGWFKIF. The DNA for the CDR3 is TGTGCCACCTGGGATAGGAGATCCACTGGTTGGTTCAAGATATTT.

With regard to this clone: This sample includes further DNA sequences coding for the same CDR3. The V gene is TRGV2, the J gene TRGJP2. The germline V gene has CDR1 EGSNGY and CDR2 YDSYNSKV. J lost 2 bases, V lost 1 base, and 13 bases had no gene match. This CDR3 contains 18 residues. The CDR3 spells CATWDGQFPGSSDWIKTF. The CDR3 region has the DNA TGTGCCACCTGGGACGGCCAATTCCCTGGGAGTAGTGATTGGATCAAGACGTTT.

This clone was seen just once. This chain links TRGV8 with TRGJ1 or TRGJ2. The CDR3 runs 9 residues. Unmatched junction bases numbered 6, after V lost 6 bases and J lost 13 bases. CDR1 is VENAVY, CDR2 YDSYNSRV, per germline. As DNA, the CDR3 is TGTGCCACCTGGTTAAGAAAACTCTTT. Protein sequence: CATWLRKLF.

The V gene is TRGV10, the J gene TRGJ1 or TRGJ2. TRGV10 counts as an open reading frame of uncertain function. Trimming cost V 8 bases and J 7 bases; bases outside gene matches: 9. The CDR3 sequence is 12 residues long. The CDR3, as DNA: TGTGCTGCGTGGGATGAAGGATATAAGAAACTCTTT. Amino acid sequence: CAAWDEGYKKLF.

The rearrangement joins TRGV9 to TRGJP1. Germline V gives CDR1 GITISATS, CDR2 ISYDGTV (reference sequence). This CDR3 has 16 residues. V gave up 5 bases and J gave up 1 base; unmatched junction bases: 10. CDR3 nucleotides: TGTGCCTTGTGGGGAGGTACTTTTACCACTGGTTGGTTCAAGATATTT. It codes for CALWGGTFTTGWFKIF.

This clone qualifies as large. The rearrangement links TRGV10 to TRGJ1 or TRGJ2. TRGV10 is identified as an open reading frame with a role that is uncertain. CDR3 length equals 10 residues. Trimming took 8 bases from V and 10 from J; bases not matched to a gene: 6. The DNA for the CDR3 is TGTGCTGCGTGGGTAGGGAAGAAACTCTTT. This gives the protein CAAWVGKKLF.

As regards this clone: This clone may be a read error of a much larger clone one base away. Other DNA sequences within the sample encode an identical CDR3. The chain has TRGV8 and TRGJ1 or TRGJ2. Germline V gene lookup returns CDR1 VENAVY and CDR2 YDSYNSRV. This CDR3 is 11 amino acids long. CDR3 residues: CATWDFYKKLF. CDR3 coding DNA: TGTGCCACCTGGGATTTCTATAAGAAACTCTTC.

The chain couples TRGV4 to TRGJP2. The V segment lost 4 bases and the J segment 0 bases; nucleotides outside the gene matches: 2. In germline, CDR1 is EGSTGY, CDR2 YDSYTSSV. The CDR3 runs to 14 residues. As DNA, the CDR3 is TGTGCCACCTGGGAGGATAGTAGTGATTGGATCAAGACGTTT. Amino acid sequence: CATWEDSSDWIKTF.

About this clone: With a far larger clone one base away, a read error is the likely cause. The sample holds other DNA sequences that translate to the same CDR3. The rearrangement joins TRGV4 to TRGJP1. The CDR3 covers 15 residues. Germline V lookup: CDR1 EGSTGY, CDR2 YDSYTSSV. CDR3 sequence reads: CATWDRGTTGWFKIF. CDR3 bases: TGCGCCACCTGGGATAGAGGGACCACTGGTTGGTTCAAGATATTT.

J gene calling gave no result, while the V gene is TRGV11. TRGV11 is an ORF; its function is uncertain. The CDR3 spans 17 residues. The CDR3 loop reads CACWIRHVGLLFIRKLF. CDR3 nucleotide sequence: TGTGCCTGCTGGATTAGGCACGTTGGTCTATTATTTATAAGAAAACTCTTT.

The chain couples TRGV2 to TRGJ1 or TRGJ2. Germline V gene data show CDR1 as EGSNGY and CDR2 as YDSYNSKV. The CDR3 length is 16 residues. The trim removed 0 bases at V and 6 bases at J, leaving 14 bases unmatched. CDR3: CATWDGSNPSVYKKLF. The CDR3 coding sequence is TGTGCCACCTGGGACGGGTCTAATCCTTCGGTTTATAAGAAACTCTTT.

The chain combines TRGV10 with TRGJ1 or TRGJ2. TRGV10 is labeled an ORF, and its function is uncertain. Trimming cost V 8 bases and J 5 bases; bases outside gene matches: 7. This CDR3 contains 12 residues. CDR3 protein: CAAWDEDYKKLF. The DNA for the CDR3 is TGTGCTGCGTGGGATGAGGATTATAAGAAACTCTTT.

The chain has TRGV2 and TRGJP2. Trimming took 5 bases from V and 2 from J; bases not matched to a gene: 17. From germline, CDR1 is EGSNGY and CDR2 YDSYNSKV. The CDR3 covers 18 residues. DNA of the CDR3: TGTGCCACCTGGGGACGGCCAATTCCCTGGAGTAGTGATTGGATCAAGACGTTT. Protein product: CATWGRPIPWSSDWIKTF.

The table lists this clone with a few counts. TCRdb's listed protein matches a much larger clone and diverges from this DNA's translation at residue 9, likely through a read error; the protein shown comes from the DNA. V usage is TRGV4 and J usage is TRGJP1. Germline CDR1 reads EGSTGY; CDR2 reads YDSYTSSV. J was trimmed by 6 bases and V by 3 bases; bases with no gene match: 10. The CDR3 consists of 15 residues. CDR3 loop: CATWDRGTAGWFKIF. The CDR3 DNA reads as TGTGCCACCTGGGATAGAGGGACCGCTGGTTGGTTCAAGATATTT.

By proportion, this clone is hyperexpanded. Other DNA sequences in the same sample also yield this CDR3. V and J are TRGV10 and TRGJP1. TRGV10 is known as an ORF, though its function is uncertain. This CDR3 has 11 residues. The trim removed 8 bases at V and 11 bases at J, leaving 6 bases unmatched. In DNA, the CDR3 is TGTGCTGCGTGGGATTTGTGGTTCAAGATATTT. The encoded protein is CAAWDLWFKIF.

V usage is TRGV8 and J usage is TRGJ1 or TRGJ2. Germline trimming cut 2 bases from V and 16 bases from J; bases unmatched to any gene: 5. The CDR3 is 9 residues long. Germline V gives CDR1 VENAVY, CDR2 YDSYNSRV. The CDR3 bases are TGTGCCACCTGGGATAATCGCCTCTTT. It specifies CATWDNRLF.

By sample fraction, this clone is large (0.1 to 1%). The CDR3 sequence: CATWADFYTTGWFKIF. The CDR3 nucleotides read TGTGCCACCTGGGCGGATTTCTATACCACTGGTTGGTTCAAGATATTT. The V call is TRGV2, the J call TRGJP1. Trimming took 5 bases from V and 0 from J; bases not matched to a gene: 9. This CDR3 contains 16 residues. The V gene's germline CDR1 is EGSNGY and CDR2 YDSYNSKV.